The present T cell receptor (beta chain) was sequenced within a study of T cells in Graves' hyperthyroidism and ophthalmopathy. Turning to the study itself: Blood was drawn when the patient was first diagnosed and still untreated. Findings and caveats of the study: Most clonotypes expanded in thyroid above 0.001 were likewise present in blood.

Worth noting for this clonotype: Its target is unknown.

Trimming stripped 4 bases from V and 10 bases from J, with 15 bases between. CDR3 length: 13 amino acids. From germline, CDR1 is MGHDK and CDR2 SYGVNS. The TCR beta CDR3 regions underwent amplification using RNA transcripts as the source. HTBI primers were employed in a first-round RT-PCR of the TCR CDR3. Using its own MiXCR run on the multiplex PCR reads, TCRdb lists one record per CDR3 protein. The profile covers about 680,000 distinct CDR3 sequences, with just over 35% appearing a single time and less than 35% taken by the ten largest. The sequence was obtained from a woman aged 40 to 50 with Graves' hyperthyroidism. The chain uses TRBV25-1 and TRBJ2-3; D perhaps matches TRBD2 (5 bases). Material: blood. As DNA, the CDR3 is TGTGCCAGCAGTGGCCTGGCCGCGCGGGCGCAGTATTTT. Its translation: CASSGLAARAQYF.